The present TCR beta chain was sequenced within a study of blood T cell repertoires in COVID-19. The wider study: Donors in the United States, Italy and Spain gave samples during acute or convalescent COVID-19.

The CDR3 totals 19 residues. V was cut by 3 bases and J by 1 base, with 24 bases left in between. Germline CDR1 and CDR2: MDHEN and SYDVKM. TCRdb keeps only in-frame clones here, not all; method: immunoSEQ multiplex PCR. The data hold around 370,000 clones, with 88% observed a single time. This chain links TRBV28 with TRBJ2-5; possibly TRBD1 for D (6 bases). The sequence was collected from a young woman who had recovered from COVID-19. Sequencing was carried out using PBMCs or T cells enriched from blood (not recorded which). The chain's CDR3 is CASSFPSRDTRKFQETQYF. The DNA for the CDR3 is TGTGCCAGCAGTTTCCCCTCCCGGGACACTAGAAAATTCCAAGAGACCCAGTACTTC.